These 22 T cell receptor beta chains came from one sample sequenced in a study of shared clonotypes between healthy human individuals. Profiled with immunoSEQ multiplex PCR; TCRdb holds only in-frame clones, not every one. The repertoire has approximately 2,300,000 clones, roughly 92% of them found once; the top ten carry 0.37%. The material sequenced was naive CD4+ T cells from PBMCs. Subset of the sample: CD45RA+ positively selected. The receptors shown here come from a man aged 18 to 35 in good health. Some clones in this sample may be carry-over from other donors' samples.

The V gene is TRBV5-1, the J gene TRBJ1-2; 9 bases fit TRBD1. The germline gives CDR1 SGHRS, CDR2 YFSETQ. This CDR3 contains 15 residues. Trimming removed 3 bases from V and 8 bases from J; junction bases left unmatched: 11. This CDR3 is CASSSRPGTGRGYTF. Here the CDR3 DNA reads TGCGCCAGCAGCTCCCGTCCCGGGACAGGGAGGGGCTACACCTTC. Full variable domain (missing parts from reference TRBV5-1 and TRBJ1-2): KAGVTQTPRYLIKTRGQQVTLSCSPISGHRSVSWYQQTPGQGLQFLFEYFSETQRNKGNFPGRFSGRQFSNSRSEMNVSTLELGDSALYLCASSSRPGTGRGYTFGSGTRLTVV.

The gene calls are TRBV28 and TRBJ1-2, with 7 bases matching TRBD1. This CDR3 contains 13 residues. The V segment lost 8 bases and the J segment 0 bases; nucleotides outside the gene matches: 3. Germline values: CDR1 MDHEN, CDR2 SYDVKM. DNA of the CDR3: TGTGCCAGCCGGGACAGCACTAACTATGGCTACACCTTC. Protein: CASRDSTNYGYTF.

About this clone: The identical CDR3 is also encoded by other nucleotide sequences in the sample. The gene calls are TRBV9 and TRBJ2-3; no clear D gene. From germline, CDR1 is SGDLS and CDR2 YYNGEE. Trimming left V 0 bases short and J 4 bases short, with 3 bases between. The CDR3 runs 12 residues. The CDR3 DNA reads as TGTGCCAGCAGCGTAGGCCCAGATACGCAGTATTTT. This sequence encodes CASSVGPDTQYF. The full variable domain, its missing parts supplied by reference TRBV9 and TRBJ2-3, is DSGVTQTPKHLITATGQRVTLRCSPRSGDLSVYWYQQSLDQGLQFLIQYYNGEERAKGNILERFSAQQFPDLHSELNLSSLELGDSALYFCASSVGPDTQYFGPGTRLTVL.

The chain couples TRBV5-6 to TRBJ1-2; TRBD1 matches at 7 bases. The V segment lost 1 base and the J segment 2 bases; nucleotides outside the gene matches: 11. CDR1 is SGHDT, CDR2 YYEEEE, per germline. The CDR3 totals 17 residues. CDR3 sequence (DNA): TGTGCCAGCAGCTTGTTTGACAGGGCACCGGCGAACTATGGCTACACCTTC. Protein product: CASSLFDRAPANYGYTF.

V and J are TRBV30 and TRBJ2-1; D unclear. V lost 3 bases, J lost 8 bases, and 23 bases lay in between. The CDR3 is made up of 16 amino acids. Germline V gives CDR1 GTSNPN, CDR2 SVGIG (reference sequence). This chain's CDR3 is CAWRARADFPRDEQFF. In DNA form, the CDR3 reads TGTGCCTGGAGGGCACGGGCAGACTTCCCTCGGGATGAGCAGTTCTTC. Supplemented by reference TRBV30 and TRBJ2-1, the full variable domain reads SQTIHQWPATLVQPVGSPLSLECTVEGTSNPNLYWYRQAAGRGLQLLFYSVGIGQISSEVPQNLSASRPQDRQFILSSKKLLLSDSGFYLCAWRARADFPRDEQFFGPGTRLTVL.

The chain recombines TRBV7-2 with TRBJ2-1, with 8 bases lining up with TRBD2. This CDR3 region has 13 residues. V lost 3 bases, J lost 10 bases, and 5 bases stayed unmatched. The V gene's germline CDR1 is SGHTA and CDR2 FQGNSA. The CDR3 nucleotides are TGTGCCAGCAGCTTCCAGCGGGAGAACGAGCAGTTCTTC. Translating gives CASSFQRENEQFF.

This clone was counted a few times. The gene calls are TRBV2 and TRBJ1-1, with unresolved D. V was pared by 4 bases and J by 2 bases, with 11 bases between. Looked up from germline, CDR1 is SNHLY and CDR2 is FYNNEI. The CDR3 extends over 14 amino acids. CDR3 amino acids: CASSVLDENTEAFF. CDR3 coding DNA: TGTGCCAGCAGTGTCCTCGATGAAAACACTGAAGCTTTCTTT.

This rearrangement joins TRBV28 to TRBJ1-2, with D uncertain. The CDR3 sequence is 13 residues long. Trimming took 5 bases from V and 4 from J, leaving 11 bases between them. Germline assignment: CDR1 MDHEN and CDR2 SYDVKM. The CDR3 nucleotides read TGTGCCAGCAGTCGGCGGTCCTCCTATGGCTACACCTTC. Translation gives CASSRRSSYGYTF.

The V and J genes are TRBV19 and TRBJ1-2, with unresolved D. Germline loops: CDR1 LNHDA, CDR2 SQIVND (reference sequence). The CDR3 spans 15 residues. V was shortened by 7 bases and J by 8 bases, with 23 bases between the two germline ends. Written as DNA, the CDR3 is TGTGCCAGTACCCCGCGTTCCCAGGAAAGTTGGGGCTACACCTTC. Its translation: CASTPRSQESWGYTF. Drawing the rest from reference TRBV19 and TRBJ1-2, the complete variable domain is DGGITQSPKYLFRKEGQNVTLSCEQNLNHDAMYWYRQDPGQGLRLIYYSQIVNDFQKGDIAEGYSVSREKKESFPLTVTSAQKNPTAFYLCASTPRSQESWGYTFGSGTRLTVV.

Only one count was recorded for this clone. The chain is built from TRBV27 and TRBJ2-7; D is ambiguous. CDR1 MNHEY and CDR2 SMNVEV come from the germline V gene (reference sequence). Deletions cut 5 bases from V and 2 bases from J, with 10 bases between. There are 13 residues in the CDR3. The CDR3 nucleotides read TGTGCCAGCAGTCCCCCGACCGCCTACGAGCAGTACTTC. Translating it yields CASSPPTAYEQYF.

This chain uses TRBV28 with TRBJ2-7, with D possibly matching TRBD1 (6 bases). Germline V gives CDR1 MDHEN, CDR2 SYDVKM. This CDR3 spans 13 amino acids. The V gene lost 6 bases and the J gene lost 7 bases, with 16 bases spanning the gap. CDR3 bases: TGTGCCAGCAGCCCGGGACACCTAAGAGAGCAGTACTTC. As protein: CASSPGHLREQYF.

As for this clone: Given the absence of the conserved phenylalanine or tryptophan at the CDR3 end, a read error is likely. It is unclear where the CDR3 begins or ends on the DNA, so no DNA is shown, and the CDR3 is as TCRdb lists it. The chain carries TRBV21-1 and TRBJ2-6; the table's TRBD2 call for D was not verified on the DNA. TRBV21-1 is noted as a pseudogene. The length of the CDR3 is 11 amino acids, counting both ends. CDR3 amino acids: CASSKGRVYPP.

The chain recombines TRBV5-3 with TRBJ2-7, with D possibly matching TRBD1 (7 bases). TRBV5-3 is reported as an ORF; its role is uncertain. The CDR3 length is 18 residues. Between the trimmed V and J ends, which lost 3 bases and 2 bases, there was a span of 24 bases. CDR3 bases: TGTGCCAGAAGCTCAGGGGGGTCTTTTTTGGTAATCCCCTACGAGCAGTACTTC. Protein sequence: CARSSGGSFLVIPYEQYF.

The rearrangement uses TRBV5-4 and TRBJ1-1; 8 nucleotides agree with TRBD1. Losses at the gene ends were 2 bases for V and 0 bases for J; bases not matched to a gene: 3. The CDR3 length is 15 residues. Germline CDR1 and CDR2: SGHNT and YYREEE (reference sequence). The CDR3: CASSLPTGVNTEAFF. DNA for the CDR3: TGTGCCAGCAGCTTACCGACAGGGGTGAACACTGAAGCTTTCTTT.

V and J are TRBV7-9 and TRBJ1-2, with D uncertain. The CDR3 runs 15 residues. CDR1 is SEHNR and CDR2 is FQNEAQ in the germline V gene (reference sequence). V lost 0 bases and J 2 bases, leaving 10 bases between the germline ends. The CDR3 here is CASSLASGINYGYTF. The CDR3 DNA is TGTGCCAGCAGCTTAGCATCCGGGATCAACTATGGCTACACCTTC. The whole variable domain, filled in from reference TRBV7-9 and TRBJ1-2, reads DTGVSQNPRHKITKRGQNVTFRCDPISEHNRLYWYRQTLGQGPEFLTYFQNEAQLEKSRLLSDRFSAERPKGSFSTLEIQRTEQGDSAMYLCASSLASGINYGYTFGSGTRLTVV.

The chain combines TRBV7-9 with TRBJ2-1; D is possibly TRBD2 (5 bases). The germline V gene encodes CDR1 SEHNR and CDR2 FQNEAQ (reference sequence). V lost 6 bases to trimming and J lost 10 bases, with 16 bases between them. There are 13 residues in the CDR3. CDR3 sequence (DNA): TGTGCCAGCAGATTCGACCGGGGTTGGGAGCAGTTCTTC. Its translation: CASRFDRGWEQFF.

Only a few counts were recorded for this clone. The genes are TRBV6-6 and TRBJ1-1; D is uncertain. Germline V gene data show CDR1 as MNHNY and CDR2 as SVGAGI (reference sequence). V lost 2 bases and J lost 1, with 8 bases in between. The CDR3 runs to 14 residues. Here the CDR3 reads CASSYMLRNTEAFF. DNA of the CDR3: TGTGCCAGCAGTTACATGCTACGGAACACTGAAGCTTTCTTT.

The V gene is TRBV7-6, the J gene TRBJ2-2; 9 positions agree with TRBD2. The CDR3 loop spans 16 amino acids. Germline V gene lookup returns CDR1 SGHVS and CDR2 FNYEAQ. J was trimmed by 1 base and V by 0 bases; bases with no gene match: 0. CDR3 DNA: TGTGCCAGCAGCTTAGCTAGCGGGAGGAACACCGGGGAGCTGTTTTTT. Amino acid sequence: CASSLASGRNTGELFF.

The V and J genes are TRBV7-9 and TRBJ2-7, with D maybe TRBD2 (6 bases). Germline assignment: CDR1 SEHNR and CDR2 FQNEAQ (reference sequence). The V end was cut by 7 bases, the J end by 2 bases, with 21 bases between. CDR3 length: 16 amino acids. The chain's CDR3 is CASTSTAGTTTYEQYF. CDR3 in DNA: TGTGCCAGCACCAGTACGGCGGGAACTACGACCTACGAGCAGTACTTC.

The chain links TRBV5-1 to TRBJ2-7; TRBD2 agrees at 9 bases. V lost 0 bases and J lost 3; bases outside the gene matches: 7. The CDR3 loop spans 16 amino acids. Germline V gene lookup returns CDR1 SGHRS and CDR2 YFSETQ. CDR3 DNA: TGCGCCAGCAGCTTGGTCACCGGGACTAGCAACTACGAGCAGTACTTC. It specifies CASSLVTGTSNYEQYF.

CDR3 amino acids: CASSVAATLSNYGYTF. DNA for the CDR3: TGTGCCAGCAGTGTGGCTGCCACTCTTTCTAACTATGGCTACACCTTC. This chain links TRBV2 with TRBJ1-2, with no clear D. Germline values: CDR1 SNHLY, CDR2 FYNNEI. Trimming left V 4 bases short and J 0 bases short, with 15 bases between. CDR3 length: 16 amino acids. Filled out from reference TRBV2 and TRBJ1-2, the complete variable domain reads EPEVTQTPSHQVTQMGQEVILRCVPISNHLYFYWYRQILGQKVEFLVSFYNNEISEKSEIFDDQFSVERPDGSNFTLKIRSTKLEDSAMYFCASSVAATLSNYGYTFGSGTRLTVV.

The chain recombines TRBV5-1 with TRBJ2-5, with D possibly matching TRBD1 (5 bases). Germline CDR1 reads SGHRS; CDR2 reads YFSETQ. V was trimmed by 2 bases and J by 2 bases, leaving 19 bases between them. This CDR3 has 17 amino acids. This chain's CDR3 is CASSFGRIATEQETQYF. CDR3 nucleotides: TGCGCCAGCAGCTTCGGTCGGATCGCGACAGAACAAGAGACCCAGTACTTC.